The source of this T cell receptor beta chain is a study of shared clonotypes between healthy human individuals. The method was immunoSEQ multiplex PCR; TCRdb's version includes in-frame clones alone and lacks a portion of them. The sample includes millions of clones, approximately 95% of them seen just once. Germline CDR1 and CDR2: SGHNT and YYREEE (reference sequence). The CDR3 covers 20 residues. V lost 2 bases and J lost 0; bases outside the gene matches: 8. The material sequenced was naive CD4+ T cells from PBMCs. Regarding subset: CD45RA+ positively selected. The clonotype originates from a man aged 18 to 30 in good health. Some clones in this sample may be carry-over from other donors' samples. J is TRBJ2-1 and V is TRBV5-4; 16 bases align to TRBD2. CDR3 coding DNA: TGTGCCAGCAGCTTCCCCGGGACTAGCGGGAGGGCCAGCTCCTACAATGAGCAGTTCTTC. Protein product: CASSFPGTSGRASSYNEQFF.